The 4 T cell receptor beta chains below all came from one sample that was sequenced in a study of cytomegalovirus exposure and HLA in healthy donors. The PCR employed 60 Vbeta primers together with 13 Jbeta primers. Here immunoSEQ multiplex PCR was the method, and the copy in TCRdb shows in-frame clones only, minus some. This table holds more than 150,000 clones, 70% to 85% found once. Sequenced input: PBMCs. The receptors come from a man between 18 and 35 years old in good health and CMV-seronegative.

The V gene is TRBV30, the J gene TRBJ2-7; D is uncertain. The CDR3 runs to 13 residues. Trimming took off 0 bases at V and 4 bases at J, with 10 bases between the two ends. Looked up from germline, CDR1 is GTSNPN and CDR2 is SVGIG (reference sequence). The CDR3 sequence: CAWSVHQEYEQYF. The CDR3 nucleotides read TGTGCCTGGAGTGTACACCAGGAATACGAGCAGTACTTC.

This clone was counted once. This chain joins TRBV30 and TRBJ2-5; weak D call: TRBD1 (5 bases). The J call could be wrong; TRBJ2-7 is a better fit for the DNA end. The CDR3 runs to 11 residues. Germline V gene lookup returns CDR1 GTSNPN and CDR2 SVGIG (reference sequence). The CDR3 nucleotides read TGTGCCTGGAGTGTACAGGTCGAGCAGTACTTC. As protein: CAWSVQVEQYF.

This chain connects TRBV7-2 to TRBJ1-1, with D maybe TRBD1 (6 bases). The V gene's germline CDR1 is SGHTA and CDR2 FQGNSA. The CDR3 runs to 15 residues. Trimming left V 2 bases short and J 1 base short, with 11 bases between. CDR3 in amino acids: CASSLKGGTNTEAFF. Written as DNA, the CDR3 is TGTGCCAGCAGCTTAAAGGGGGGGACGAACACTGAAGCTTTCTTT.

The chain carries TRBV10-2 and TRBJ2-3; D not certain. The CDR3 runs to 15 residues. V was trimmed by 0 bases and J by 3 bases, leaving 10 bases between them. The V gene's germline CDR1 is WSHSY and CDR2 SAAADI. This CDR3 is CASSESSVWTDTQYF. CDR3 bases: TGCGCCAGCAGTGAGTCGAGTGTTTGGACAGATACGCAGTATTTT.